The sequence of this TCR beta chain was determined in a study of blood T cell repertoires in COVID-19 (dated by TCRdb to 2018 to 2020). Looking at the study overall: Collaborator samples came from the United States, Italy and Spain and covered acute and convalescent phases of COVID-19. Deeply sampled blood TCRbeta repertoires from subjects exposed to, actively infected with, or recovered from COVID-19 were included in the dataset. Samples came from the ongoing ImmuneRACE study (first 160 participants) plus 1,254 subjects from 6 global collaborators. Where available, HLA class I and class II types were obtained from metadata supplied by the sample provider rather than from assay-based typing. The prospective study material was composed of cDNA or gDNA derived from T cells, B-cell-depleted T cells, or PBMCs. A freely available public database, intended as a resource for researchers studying the immune response to SARS-CoV-2, is where the repertoires were released. The sample metadata nearly always contained a de-identified subject ID, COVID-19 status, age in years and sex.

On this clone itself: Its recognized antigen is unknown. No much larger clonotype is one base removed from it; base qualities were not supplied.

The CDR3 sequence holds 15 residues, the cysteine and phenylalanine included. The only DNA kept is the CDR3, 45 bases in frame from the first base. V loses 0 bases at its end and J loses 10 bases; junction bases beyond the gene matches: 5. In the germline V gene, CDR1 corresponds to SGHAT and CDR2 to FQNNGV. On the study overall, not on this receptor specifically: How much clinical and demographic metadata was included differed by source and by participant, and the metadata was provided uncurated.

TCRbeta CDR3 regions were amplified from genomic DNA using the immunoSEQ Assay, a bias-controlled multiplex PCR. Regarding the original processing steps: The number of nucleated cells in each sample was estimated from the amplification of reference gene primers within the assay. To quantify the absolute abundance of each unique TCRbeta CDR3 rearrangement, sequence reads were collapsed and filtered. For each sample, productive Simpson clonality was calculated by taking the square root of Simpson's diversity index across productive rearrangements. TCRdb holds this immuneACCESS table with in-frame rearrangements only. Some clones are missing; in checked studies, unresolved V genes explain under half, and the rest has no known cause. V and J calls and clone size are those listed in that table; D and trimming were worked out from the DNA. A total of 350,000 to 450,000 clones appear in this sample, roughly nine tenths of them only once. The ten largest make up roughly 1.1% of the sample.

Enrolling through a virtual design, the prospective study's participants ranged in age from roughly 18 to 95 years and lived across roughly 23 United States geographic areas. In the prospective study, cohorts were assigned on the basis of participant-reported clinical history obtained from a screening survey and a study questionnaire. ImmuneRACE Cohort 3 recovered participants were defined by two consecutive negative NP/OP PCR tests, healthcare professional clearance, or symptom resolution. Mobile phlebotomists in the prospective study collected whole blood, serum and a nasopharyngeal or oropharyngeal swab from every participant. Prospective study participants could optionally give additional blood draws and questionnaires over an approximately 2-month period. Prospective study blood samples were shipped either frozen or at room temperature before DNA extraction.

The sequence was collected from a man aged 25-45 years who had recovered from COVID-19. Specimen: PBMCs or T cells enriched from blood (not recorded which). The chain uses TRBV11-2 and TRBJ2-1, and TRBD2 aligns with 11 junction nucleotides. The nucleotide sequence reads as follows: TGTGCCAGCAGCTTAGAACTAGCGGGAGTAGGAGAGCAGTTCTTC. Its protein product is CASSLELAGVGEQFF. Extended through the reference TRBV11-2 and TRBJ2-1 proteins, this CDR3 yields the full variable domain: EAGVAQSPRYKIIEKRQSVAFWCNPISGHATLYWYQQILGQGPKLLIQFQNNGVVDDSQLPKDRFSAERLKGVDSTLKIQPAKLEDSAVYLCASSLELAGVGEQFFGPGTRLTVL.